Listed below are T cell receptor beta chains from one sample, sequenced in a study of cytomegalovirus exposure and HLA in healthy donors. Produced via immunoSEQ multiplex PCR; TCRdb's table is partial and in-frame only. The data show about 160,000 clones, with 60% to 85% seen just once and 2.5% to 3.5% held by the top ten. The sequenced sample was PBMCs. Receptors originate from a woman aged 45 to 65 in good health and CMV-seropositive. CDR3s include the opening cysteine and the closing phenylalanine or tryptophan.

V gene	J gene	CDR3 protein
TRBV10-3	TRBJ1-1	CAISEQGSMNTEAFF
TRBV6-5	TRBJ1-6	CASSPNNSPLHF
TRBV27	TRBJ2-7	CASSSNPGTGGQYF
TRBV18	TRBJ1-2	CASSPQGDGYTF
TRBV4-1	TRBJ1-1	CASSQERGGAFF
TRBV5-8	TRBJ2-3	CASRPRDYTSTDTQYF
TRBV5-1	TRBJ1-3	CASSKGQGTNTIYF
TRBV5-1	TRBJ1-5	CASRLDSASNQPQHF
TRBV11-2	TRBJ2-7	CASSYGTVSYEQYF
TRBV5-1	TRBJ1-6	CASSTDSRNSPLHF
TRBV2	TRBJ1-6	CASSAFGRGGSPLHF
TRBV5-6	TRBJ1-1	CASSLRDREITEAFF
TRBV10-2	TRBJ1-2	CASSDLGQRVVSYTF
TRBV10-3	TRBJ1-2	CAISEGGTPEIGGGYTF
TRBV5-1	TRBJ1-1	CASSLQGMNTEAFF
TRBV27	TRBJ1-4	CASSSGVGRVTNEKLFF
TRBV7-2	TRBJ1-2	CASSPGQGMYGYTF
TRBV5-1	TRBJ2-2	CASSLTGAANTGELFF
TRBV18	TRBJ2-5	CASSPGQAVSRYEETQYF
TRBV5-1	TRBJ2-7	CASSPGLAGVYEQYF
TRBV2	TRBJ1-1	CASSKTGSTEAFF
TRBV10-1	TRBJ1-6	CASRSGEDSPLHF
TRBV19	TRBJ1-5	CASSIPSRQYSNQPQHF
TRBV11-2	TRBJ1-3	CASSGRDRGRGNTIYF
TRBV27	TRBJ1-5	CASSPSGQGFSGVRPQHF
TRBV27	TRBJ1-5	CASSRRGFLEPQHF
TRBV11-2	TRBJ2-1	CASSLVSENYEQFF
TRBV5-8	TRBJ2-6	CASRDRGVAGANVLTF
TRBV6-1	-	CASSAGTGLYEQYF
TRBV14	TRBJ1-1	CASSQQGARNTEAFF
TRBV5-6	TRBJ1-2	CASSLDQGQSYGYTF
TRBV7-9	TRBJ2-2	CASRKTGNTGELFF